This T cell receptor beta chain is drawn from a study of T cell repertoires in cytomegalovirus infection. Study-wide background: TCR beta signatures that were public indicated CMV infection and matching HLA type.

The V and J ends lost 8 bases and 1 base, in that order; junction bases with no gene match: 6. The V gene's germline CDR1 is LNHNV and CDR2 YYDKDF (reference sequence). CDR3 length equals 15 residues. Comments on this clonotype: Antigen unknown.

From the reads, TCRdb called clonotypes with MiXCR, one entry per CDR3 protein. The data contain 230,000 or so distinct CDR3 sequences, about 38% of them seen just once; the ten biggest clones take up roughly three fifths. The chain couples TRBV15 to TRBJ2-5; 11 positions match TRBD2. This specimen was CD8+ T cells from cultured PBMCs, taken from culture after CMV antigen stimulation. The source is a human donor in good health (CMV status not recorded). Some clones in this sample may be carry-over from other donors' samples. DNA for the CDR3: TGTGCCACCTCCCCGGGACTAGCGGCCCAAGAGACCCAGTACTTC. It specifies CATSPGLAAQETQYF.